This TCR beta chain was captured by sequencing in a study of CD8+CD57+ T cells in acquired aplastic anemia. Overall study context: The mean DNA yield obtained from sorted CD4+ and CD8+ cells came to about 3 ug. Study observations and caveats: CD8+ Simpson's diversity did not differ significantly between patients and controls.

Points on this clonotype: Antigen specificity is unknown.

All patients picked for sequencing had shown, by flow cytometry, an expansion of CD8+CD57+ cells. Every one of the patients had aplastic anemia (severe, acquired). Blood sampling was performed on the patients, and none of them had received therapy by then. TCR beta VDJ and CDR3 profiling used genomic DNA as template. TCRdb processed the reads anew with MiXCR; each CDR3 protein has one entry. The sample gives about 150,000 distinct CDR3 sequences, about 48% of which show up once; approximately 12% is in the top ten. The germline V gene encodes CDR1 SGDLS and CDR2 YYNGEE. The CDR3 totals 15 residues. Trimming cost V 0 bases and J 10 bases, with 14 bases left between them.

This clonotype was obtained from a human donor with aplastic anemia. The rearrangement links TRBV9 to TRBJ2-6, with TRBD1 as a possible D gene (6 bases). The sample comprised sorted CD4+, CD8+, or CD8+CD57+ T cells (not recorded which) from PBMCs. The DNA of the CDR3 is TGTGCCAGCAGCGTAGGAGGGGGTAAGGGAAACGTCCTGACTTTC. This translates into CASSVGGGKGNVLTF.